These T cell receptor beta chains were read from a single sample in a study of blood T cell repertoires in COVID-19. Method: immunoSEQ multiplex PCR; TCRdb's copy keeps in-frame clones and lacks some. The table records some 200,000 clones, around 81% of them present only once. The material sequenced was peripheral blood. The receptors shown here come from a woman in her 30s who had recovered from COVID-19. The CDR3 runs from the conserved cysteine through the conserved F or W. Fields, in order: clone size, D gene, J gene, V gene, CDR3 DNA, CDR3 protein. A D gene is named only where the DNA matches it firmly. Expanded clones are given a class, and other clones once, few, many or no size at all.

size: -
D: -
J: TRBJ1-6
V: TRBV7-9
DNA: TGTGCCAGCAGCTCACCCCGTTTCAGCTCCTATAATTCACCCCTCCACTTT
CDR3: CASSSPRFSSYNSPLHF

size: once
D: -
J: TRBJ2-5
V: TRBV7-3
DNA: TGTGCCAGCAGCTTACCGTTTCTAGCCACCACTAGTTCCGGCGAAGAGACCCAGTACTTC
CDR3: CASSLPFLATTSSGEETQYF

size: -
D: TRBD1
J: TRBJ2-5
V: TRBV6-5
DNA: TGTGCCAGCAGCAGTGACAGGGACGAGACCCAGTACTTC
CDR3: CASSSDRDETQYF

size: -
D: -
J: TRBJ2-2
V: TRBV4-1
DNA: TGCGCCAGCAGCCAAGATACCCAGGGGATCACCGGGGAGCTGTTTTTT
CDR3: CASSQDTQGITGELFF

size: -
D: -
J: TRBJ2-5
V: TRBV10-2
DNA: TGCGCCAGCAGTGTCTCGGAGACCCAGTACTTC
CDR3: CASSVSETQYF

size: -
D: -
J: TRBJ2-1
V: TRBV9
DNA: TGTGCCAGCAGCCCTACGAGGTGGGATGAGCAGTTCTTC
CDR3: CASSPTRWDEQFF

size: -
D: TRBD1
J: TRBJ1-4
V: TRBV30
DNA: TGTGCCTGGAGTGTAAATAGGGGACAGTTTAATGAAAAACTGTTTTTT
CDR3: CAWSVNRGQFNEKLFF

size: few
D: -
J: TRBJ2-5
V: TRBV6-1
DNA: TGTGCCAGCAGTGAATTGACGGGGAACCAAGAGACCCAGTACTTC
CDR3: CASSELTGNQETQYF

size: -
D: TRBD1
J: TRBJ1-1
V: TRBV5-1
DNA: TGCGCCAGCAGCCCAAGTCCGACAGGGGACACTGAAGCTTTCTTT
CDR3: CASSPSPTGDTEAFF

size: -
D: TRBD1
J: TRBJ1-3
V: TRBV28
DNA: TGTGCCAGCAGCCCACACCCGGGACAGGACTCTGGAAACACCATATATTTT
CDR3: CASSPHPGQDSGNTIYF

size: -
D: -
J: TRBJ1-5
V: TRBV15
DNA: TGTGCCACCAGCAGAGATAAGGATTCGGGGCAGCCCCAGCATTTT
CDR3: CATSRDKDSGQPQHF

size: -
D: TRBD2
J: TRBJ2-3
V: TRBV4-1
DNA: TGCGCCAGCAGCAGCCTAGCGGGGACCACAGATACGCAGTATTTT
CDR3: CASSSLAGTTDTQYF

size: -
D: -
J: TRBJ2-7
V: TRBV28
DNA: TGTGCCAGCAGTTCCCAGGGATCCCGGGCGCGGGAGCAGTACTTC
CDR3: CASSSQGSRAREQYF

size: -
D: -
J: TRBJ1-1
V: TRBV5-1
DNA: TGCGCCAGCAGCACCCAGCAGGGGAACACTGAAGCTTTCTTT
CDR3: CASSTQQGNTEAFF

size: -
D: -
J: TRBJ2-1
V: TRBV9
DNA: TGTGCCAGCAGCCCTCGTAGAAGAGTCGAGGGGGATGAGCAGTTCTTC
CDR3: CASSPRRRVEGDEQFF

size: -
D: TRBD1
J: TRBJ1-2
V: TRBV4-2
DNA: TGTGCCAGCAGCCCCGATAAGGGGGCAAGCTATGGCTACACCTTC
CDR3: CASSPDKGASYGYTF

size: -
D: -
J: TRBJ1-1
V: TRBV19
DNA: TGTGCCAGTAGTATAGTCTTCGGGGAAGACACTGAAGCTTTCTTT
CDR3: CASSIVFGEDTEAFF

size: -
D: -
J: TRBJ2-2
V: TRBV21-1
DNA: TGTGCCAGCAGCAAAGGTCGGACAGGGACCCCAAGCACCGGGGAGCTGTTTTTT
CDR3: CASSKGRTGTPSTGELFF

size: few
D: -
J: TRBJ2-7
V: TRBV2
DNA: TGTGCCAGCATTGGTCTCTATGCTTACGAGCAGTACTTC
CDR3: CASIGLYAYEQYF

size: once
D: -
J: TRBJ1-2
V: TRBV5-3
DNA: TGTGCCAGAAGCCTCACCGCTAGGGGGAAAGGTCGGCGGTGGAACTATGGCTACACCTTC
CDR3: CARSLTARGKGRRWNYGYTF

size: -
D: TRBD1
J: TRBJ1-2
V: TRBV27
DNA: TGTGCCAGCAGCCCCGGGACAGTCTCCTATGGCTACACCTTC
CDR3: CASSPGTVSYGYTF

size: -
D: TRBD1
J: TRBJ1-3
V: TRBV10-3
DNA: TGTGCCATCGCACCAACAGGGGGTTCTGGAAACACCATATATTTT
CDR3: CAIAPTGGSGNTIYF

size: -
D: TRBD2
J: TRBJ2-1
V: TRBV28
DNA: TGTGCCAGCAGTTTAAAGTCTAGCGGGGGACGGAATGAGCAGTTCTTC
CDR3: CASSLKSSGGRNEQFF

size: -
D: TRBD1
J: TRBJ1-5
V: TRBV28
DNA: TGTGCCAGCAGGCCGGGACAGGGGGCCAGTCAGCCCCAGCATTTT
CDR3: CASRPGQGASQPQHF

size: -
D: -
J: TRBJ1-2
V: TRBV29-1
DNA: TGCAGCGTTGAGGGGTCCAGGAGAGGGCATGGTGGCTACACCTTC
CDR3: CSVEGSRRGHGGYTF

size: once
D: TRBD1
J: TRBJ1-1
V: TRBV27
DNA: TGTGCCAGCAGTTTACCGGGACAGGGAGTTACTGAAGCTTTCTTT
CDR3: CASSLPGQGVTEAFF

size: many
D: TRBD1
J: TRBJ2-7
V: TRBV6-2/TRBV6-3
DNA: TGTGCCAGCAGCTCACCGGGACAGTTAACCTACGAGCAGTACTTC
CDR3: CASSSPGQLTYEQYF

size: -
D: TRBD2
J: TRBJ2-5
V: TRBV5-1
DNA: TGCGCCAGCAGCTTGGTAGGGCGGGAGGTAGAGACCCAGTACTTC
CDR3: CASSLVGREVETQYF

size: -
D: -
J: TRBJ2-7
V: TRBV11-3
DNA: TGTGCCAGCAGCTCCAGGCCAGGTTCGACCTACGAGCAGTACTTC
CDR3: CASSSRPGSTYEQYF

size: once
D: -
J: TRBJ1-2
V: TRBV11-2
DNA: TGTGCCAGCAGCTTGGAGTTTGTCGGAACTCGGGGCTACACCTTC
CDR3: CASSLEFVGTRGYTF

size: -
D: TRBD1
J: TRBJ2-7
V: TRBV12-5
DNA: TGTGCCACCCGGGACAGACACTACGAGCAGTACTTC
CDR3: CATRDRHYEQYF

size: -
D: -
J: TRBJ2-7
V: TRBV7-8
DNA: TGTGCCAGCAGCTTAGTCGCCCAGGGTAGCGGTACCTACGAGCAGTACTTC
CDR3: CASSLVAQGSGTYEQYF

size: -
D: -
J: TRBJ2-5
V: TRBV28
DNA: TGTGCCAGCAGTTTATCGGCAGGGGCCCAAGAGACCCAGTACTTC
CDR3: CASSLSAGAQETQYF

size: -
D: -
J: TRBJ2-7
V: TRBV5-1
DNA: TGCGCCAGCAGCTGGAGGACAGAAGCATCCTACGAGCAGTACTTC
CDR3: CASSWRTEASYEQYF

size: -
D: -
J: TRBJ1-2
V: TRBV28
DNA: TGTGCCATCCTCAAAAAACTCATGCACGGCTACACCTTC
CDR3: CAILKKLMHGYTF

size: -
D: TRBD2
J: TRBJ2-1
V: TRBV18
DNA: TGTGCCAGCTCACCACCCAGCGGGAGCTCCTACAATGAGCAGTTCTTC
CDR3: CASSPPSGSSYNEQFF

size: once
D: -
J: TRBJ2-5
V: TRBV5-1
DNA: TGCGCCAGCAGCTTCCCGCCGAGGGAGACCCAGTACTTC
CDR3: CASSFPPRETQYF

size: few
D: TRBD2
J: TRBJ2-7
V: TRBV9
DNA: TGTGCCAGCAGCCCGGGGGGGCTCGAGCAGTACTTC
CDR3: CASSPGGLEQYF

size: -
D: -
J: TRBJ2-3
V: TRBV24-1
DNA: TGTGCCACCAGTGATCCGACAGCAACAGATACGCAGTATTTT
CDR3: CATSDPTATDTQYF

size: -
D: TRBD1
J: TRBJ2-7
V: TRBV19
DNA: TGTGCCAGTAGTCCGACAGGGGTCTTCGACGAGCAGTACTTC
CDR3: CASSPTGVFDEQYF

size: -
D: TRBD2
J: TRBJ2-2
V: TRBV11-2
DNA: TGTGCCAGCAGCTCCGGACTAGCGGGACCCAACACCGGGGAGCTGTTTTTT
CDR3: CASSSGLAGPNTGELFF

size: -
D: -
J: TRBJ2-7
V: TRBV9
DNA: TGTGCCAGCAGCCCCAGAGGTGGACTCTCCTACGAGCAGTACTTC
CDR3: CASSPRGGLSYEQYF

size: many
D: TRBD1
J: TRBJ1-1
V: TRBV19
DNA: TGTGCCAGTAATGATGACAGGGCCAACACTGAAGCTTTCTTT
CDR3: CASNDDRANTEAFF

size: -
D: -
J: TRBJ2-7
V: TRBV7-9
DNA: TGTGCCAGCAGCCGACAGGGAGGGCAGTACTTC
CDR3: CASSRQGGQYF

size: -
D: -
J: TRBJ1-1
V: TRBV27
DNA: TGTGCCAGCAGTTTAACCTCCCGGGGGGCCGACACTGAAGCTTTCTTT
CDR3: CASSLTSRGADTEAFF

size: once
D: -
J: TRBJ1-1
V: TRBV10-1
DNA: TGCGCCAGCAGTGGGGGGCAGGAAGGGAAAGCTTTCTTT
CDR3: CASSGGQEGKAFF

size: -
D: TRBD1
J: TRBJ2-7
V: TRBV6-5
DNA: TGTGCCAGCAGTTACTCCGGGACAGGGGGCTACGAGCAGTACTTC
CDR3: CASSYSGTGGYEQYF

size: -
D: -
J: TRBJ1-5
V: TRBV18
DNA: TGTGCCAGCTCACCATTATCCAGTAATCAGCCCCAGCATTTT
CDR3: CASSPLSSNQPQHF

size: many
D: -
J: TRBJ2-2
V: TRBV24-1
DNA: TGTGCCACCAGTGATTTCGAGAGGGACACCGGGGAGCTGTTTTTT
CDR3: CATSDFERDTGELFF

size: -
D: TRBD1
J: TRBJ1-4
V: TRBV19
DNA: TGTGCCAGTAGTCCCGGGACAGCTAATGAAAAACTGTTTTTT
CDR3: CASSPGTANEKLFF

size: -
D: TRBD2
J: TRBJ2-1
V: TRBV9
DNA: TGTGCCAGCAGCGTAGGACTAGCGGAAACTTACAATGAGCAGTTCTTC
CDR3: CASSVGLAETYNEQFF

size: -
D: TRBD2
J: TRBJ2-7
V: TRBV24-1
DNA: TGTGCCACCTCCTCGGGACTAGCGGATGACTACGAGCAGTACTTC
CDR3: CATSSGLADDYEQYF